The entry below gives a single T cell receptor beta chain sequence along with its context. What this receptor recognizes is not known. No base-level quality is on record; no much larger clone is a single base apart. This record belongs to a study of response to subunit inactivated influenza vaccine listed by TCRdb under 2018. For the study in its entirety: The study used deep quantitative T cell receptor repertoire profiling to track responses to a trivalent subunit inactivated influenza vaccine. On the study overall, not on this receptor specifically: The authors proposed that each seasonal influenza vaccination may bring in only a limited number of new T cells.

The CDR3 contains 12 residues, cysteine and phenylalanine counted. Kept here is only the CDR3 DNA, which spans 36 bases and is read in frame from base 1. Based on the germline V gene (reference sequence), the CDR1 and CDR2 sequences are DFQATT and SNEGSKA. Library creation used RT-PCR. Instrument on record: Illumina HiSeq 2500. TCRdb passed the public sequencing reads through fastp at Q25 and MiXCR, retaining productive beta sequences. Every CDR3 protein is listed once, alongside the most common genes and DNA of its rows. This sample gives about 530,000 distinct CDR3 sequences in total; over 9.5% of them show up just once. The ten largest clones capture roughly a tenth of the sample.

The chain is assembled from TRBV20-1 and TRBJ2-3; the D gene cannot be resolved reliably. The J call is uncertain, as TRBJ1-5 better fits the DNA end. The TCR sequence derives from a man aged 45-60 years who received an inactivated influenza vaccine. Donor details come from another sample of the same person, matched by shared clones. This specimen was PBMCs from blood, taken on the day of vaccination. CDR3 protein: CSANLGPDTQHF. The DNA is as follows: TGCAGTGCTAATTTAGGACCAGATACGCAGCATTTT.